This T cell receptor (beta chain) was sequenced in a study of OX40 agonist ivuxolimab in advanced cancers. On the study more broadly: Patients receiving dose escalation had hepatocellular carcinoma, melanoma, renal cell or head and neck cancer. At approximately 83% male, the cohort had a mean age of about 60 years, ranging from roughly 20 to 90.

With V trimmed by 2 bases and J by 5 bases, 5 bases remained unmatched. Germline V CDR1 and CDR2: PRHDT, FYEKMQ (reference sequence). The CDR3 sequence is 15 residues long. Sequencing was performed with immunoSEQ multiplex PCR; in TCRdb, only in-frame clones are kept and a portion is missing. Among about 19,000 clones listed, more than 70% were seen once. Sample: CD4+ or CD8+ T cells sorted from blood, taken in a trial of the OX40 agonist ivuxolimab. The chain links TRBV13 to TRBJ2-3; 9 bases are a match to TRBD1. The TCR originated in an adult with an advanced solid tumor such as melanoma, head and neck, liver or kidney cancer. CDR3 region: CASSLRGTGKDTQYF. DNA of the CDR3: TGTGCCAGCAGCTTAAGGGGGACAGGGAAAGATACGCAGTATTTT.